This record looks at one TCR beta chain sequence and its context. These data originate in a study of T cell changes during pregnancy in multiple sclerosis. Measured with immunoSEQ multiplex PCR; TCRdb has only the in-frame clones, and not every one. The table lists approximately 40,000 clones, roughly nine tenths of them singletons. J was trimmed by 2 bases and V by 4 bases; bases with no gene match: 15. CDR1 is SGHRS and CDR2 is YFSETQ in the germline V gene. The CDR3 has 18 amino acids. The source of this sequence is a female donor with multiple sclerosis, enrolled in a pregnancy study. The rearrangement links TRBV5-1 to TRBJ2-7; 10 nucleotides line up with TRBD2. This specimen was CD4+ T cells from peripheral blood mononuclear cells, taken in the second trimester of pregnancy. The CDR3 region is CASSPGLLAGGWTYEQYF. CDR3 in DNA: TGCGCCAGCAGCCCCGGCCTTTTAGCGGGAGGTTGGACCTACGAGCAGTACTTC.